What follows are 27 T cell receptor beta chains derived from one specimen sequenced in a study of T cell responses to AZD1222 COVID-19 vaccine. TCRdb's copy holds only in-frame clones and misses some; the assay was immunoSEQ multiplex PCR. This sample has around 140,000 clones, with around 90% found just once. Sequenced material: peripheral blood, taken 28 days after the second AZD1222 dose. The origin of the receptors is an adult who received the AZD1222 COVID-19 vaccine.

The chain is built from TRBV7-8 and TRBJ2-1, with D possibly matching TRBD2 (6 bases). Germline V gives CDR1 SGHVS, CDR2 FQNEAQ. Trimming left V 7 bases short and J 6 bases short, with 22 bases between. The CDR3 is 16 amino acids. CDR3 DNA: TGTGCCAGCACCAGAGGTGGGGTAGCGGCAACCAATGAGCAGTTCTTC. This codes for CASTRGGVAATNEQFF.

The chain uses TRBV9 and TRBJ1-4; D may be TRBD1 (6 bases). Looked up from germline, CDR1 is SGDLS and CDR2 is YYNGEE. V was shortened by 0 bases and J by 5 bases, with 8 bases between the two germline ends. This CDR3 has 14 amino acids. CDR3 DNA sequence: TGTGCCAGCAGCGTAGCCAGGGGAAATGAAAAACTGTTTTTT. It is translated as CASSVARGNEKLFF.

A single count supports this clone. The V and J genes are TRBV7-9 and TRBJ1-4; D is possibly TRBD1 (5 bases). Germline CDR1 reads SEHNR; CDR2 reads FQNEAQ (reference sequence). V shed 4 bases and J shed 0 bases, with 9 bases lying between them. This CDR3 is built from 15 residues. Here the CDR3 DNA reads TGTGCCAGCAGCTATCAGGGTCCAACTAATGAAAAACTGTTTTTT. Amino acids: CASSYQGPTNEKLFF.

CDR3 sequence: CASSSLPGSSYEQYF. The CDR3 coding sequence is TGTGCCAGCAGCTCCCTCCCAGGGAGCTCCTACGAGCAGTACTTC. The chain has TRBV7-3 and TRBJ2-7; D tentatively reads TRBD1 or TRBD2 (5 bases each). From germline, CDR1 is SGHTA and CDR2 FQGTGA. The CDR3 length is 15 residues. Trimming took 4 bases from V and 0 from J, leaving 13 bases between them.

This chain links TRBV12-5 with TRBJ1-2, with D possibly TRBD1 on 6 matching bases. Trimming removed 5 bases at V and 6 bases at J, with 16 bases between. Per germline, CDR1 LGHNT and CDR2 FRNRAP. The CDR3 covers 14 residues. This CDR3 is CASGQQGWGNGYTF. CDR3 coding DNA: TGTGCTAGTGGTCAACAGGGTTGGGGCAATGGCTACACCTTC. Full variable domain (outside the CDR3, taken from reference TRBV12-5 and TRBJ1-2): DARVTQTPRHKVTEMGQEVTMRCQPILGHNTVFWYRQTMMQGLELLAYFRNRAPLDDSGMPKDRFSAEMPDATLATLKIQPSEPRDSAVYFCASGQQGWGNGYTFGSGTRLTVV.

This chain connects TRBV11-3 to TRBJ2-6, with D possibly matching TRBD2 (5 bases). Germline CDR1 reads SGHNT; CDR2 reads YENEEA. The CDR3 is 19 amino acids. The V end was cut by 1 base, the J end by 0 bases, with 16 bases between. The CDR3 loop reads CASSLGGWAINSGANVLTF. CDR3 coding DNA: TGTGCCAGCAGCTTAGGCGGGTGGGCGATAAACTCTGGGGCCAACGTCCTGACTTTC. The full variable domain, its missing parts supplied by reference TRBV11-3 and TRBJ2-6, is EAGVVQSPRYKIIEKKQPVAFWCNPISGHNTLYWYLQNLGQGPELLIRYENEEAVDDSQLPKDRFSAERLKGVDSTLKIQPAELGDSAVYLCASSLGGWAINSGANVLTFGAGSRLTVL.

The rearrangement links TRBV9 to TRBJ2-3; 9 bases align to TRBD2. The V segment lost 7 bases and the J segment 4 bases; nucleotides outside the gene matches: 4. The CDR3 runs to 13 residues. Looked up from germline, CDR1 is SGDLS and CDR2 is YYNGEE. The CDR3 DNA reads TGTGCCAGCCATAGCGGGAGTGCAGATACGCAGTATTTT. Encoded protein: CASHSGSADTQYF.

The chain employs TRBV14 and TRBJ1-1; D unclear. The germline V and J ends were trimmed by 5 bases and 0 bases, with 7 bases remaining between them. Per germline, CDR1 SGHDN and CDR2 FVKESK. The CDR3 is made up of 13 amino acids. The CDR3 nucleotides read TGTGCCAGCAGCACCTCCCTGAACACTGAAGCTTTCTTT. Translated: CASSTSLNTEAFF.

In its sample, this clone was seen a few times. The chain carries TRBV18 and TRBJ1-5; D possibly corresponds to TRBD1 (5 bases). CDR1 is KGHSH, CDR2 LQKENI, per germline. V lost 2 bases to trimming and J lost 5 bases, with 13 bases between them. CDR3 length: 15 amino acids. The CDR3 DNA is TGTGCCAGCTCACCAGAGTCTGGGGCTTATCAGCCCCAGCATTTT. Translation gives CASSPESGAYQPQHF.

The genes are TRBV7-9 and TRBJ1-6; 9 bases map to TRBD1. CDR3 length equals 15 residues. CDR1 and CDR2 (germline): SEHNR, FQNEAQ (reference sequence). J gave up 7 bases and V 5 bases, and 6 bases lay outside the gene matches. CDR3 loop: CASSPTGGLNSPLHF. DNA for the CDR3: TGTGCCAGCAGCCCCACAGGGGGCTTAAATTCACCCCTCCACTTT.

J is TRBJ2-1 and V is TRBV7-2; 9 bases align to TRBD1. The trim removed 0 bases at V and 6 bases at J, leaving 3 bases unmatched. The CDR3 covers 15 residues. Germline CDR1 reads SGHTA; CDR2 reads FQGNSA. The CDR3 nucleotides are TGTGCCAGCAGCTTAGCCGGGACAGGGATCAATGAGCAGTTCTTC. It specifies CASSLAGTGINEQFF.

The chain uses TRBV30 and TRBJ1-1, with 9 bases fitting TRBD1. This CDR3 comprises 13 residues. The V and J ends lost 5 bases and 1 base, in that order; junction bases with no gene match: 2. The germline gives CDR1 GTSNPN, CDR2 SVGIG (reference sequence). In nucleotides, the CDR3 is TGTGCCTGGGGGGGACAGGGGAACACTGAAGCTTTCTTT. Translated: CAWGGQGNTEAFF.

This clone was counted a single time. The genes are TRBV7-7 and TRBJ2-1; D is uncertain. The length of the CDR3 is 15 residues. V lost 3 bases to trimming and J lost 3 bases, with 12 bases between them. Germline V gene data show CDR1 as SSHAT and CDR2 as FNYEAQ (reference sequence). The CDR3 is CASSLGTNNYNEQFF. The DNA for the CDR3 is TGTGCCAGCAGCTTGGGTACTAATAACTACAATGAGCAGTTCTTC.

The rearrangement joins TRBV6-6 to TRBJ1-2; D is undetermined. The germline V and J ends were trimmed by 11 bases and 2 bases, with 15 bases remaining between them. The length of the CDR3 is 13 residues. Germline CDR1 MNHNY, CDR2 SVGAGI (reference sequence). The CDR3 nucleotides read TGTGCCGGAGGAAGACGGGAGAACTATGGCTACACCTTC. Protein product: CAGGRRENYGYTF.

This clone was detected only once. This chain links TRBV10-3 with TRBJ1-5; TRBD1 might be the D (5 bases). V was shortened by 0 bases and J by 4 bases, with 10 bases between the two germline ends. CDR1 ENHRY and CDR2 SYGVKD come from the germline V gene. The CDR3 length is 15 residues. The CDR3 nucleotides read TGTGCCATCAGTGAGTCGGGGCAGGGAAATCAGCCCCAGCATTTT. Encoded protein: CAISESGQGNQPQHF.

The V gene is TRBV5-1, the J gene TRBJ2-7; 7 bases are shared with TRBD1. Germline V CDR1 and CDR2: SGHRS, YFSETQ. V shed 4 bases and J 12 bases; nucleotides not matched to a gene: 7. This CDR3 contains 11 residues. The CDR3 DNA is TGCGCCAGCAGCCCTGACAGGGATCTGTACTTC. It codes for CASSPDRDLYF.

This chain connects TRBV29-1 to TRBJ2-2, with a possible D match to TRBD1 (5 bases). Germline CDR1 SQVTM, CDR2 ANQGSEA. V was cut by 5 bases and J by 5 bases, with 18 bases left in between. This CDR3 is 15 amino acids long. In DNA, the CDR3 is TGCAGCGTTTCAACAAGGGGTCAAGGAACCGGGGAGCTGTTTTTT. Encoded protein: CSVSTRGQGTGELFF.

V gene TRBV12-3 or TRBV12-4 combines with J gene TRBJ1-6, with D possibly being TRBD1 (5 bases). V was cut by 5 bases and J by 7 bases, with 9 bases left in between. CDR3 length: 13 amino acids. CDR3 nucleotide sequence: TGTGCCAGCAGTCTCGGGACCAATTCACCCCTCCACTTT. Protein: CASSLGTNSPLHF.

This chain links TRBV21-1 with TRBJ2-2; TRBD1 is the table's D call, not checked against the DNA. TRBV21-1 constitutes a pseudogene. This CDR3 contains 14 residues. CDR3 protein: CASSTRPTAGELFF. The CDR3 coding sequence is TGTGCCAGCAGCACCCGCCCAACAGCCGGGGAGCTGTTTTTT.

The CDR3 DNA reads as TGCGCCAGCAGCTTGAACAATGAGCAGTTCTTC. It is translated as CASSLNNEQFF. The rearrangement uses TRBV5-1 and TRBJ2-1, with D unclear. V was shortened by 1 base and J by 5 bases, with 1 base between the two germline ends. Germline CDR1 reads SGHRS; CDR2 reads YFSETQ. The CDR3 is made up of 11 amino acids.

The chain links TRBV15 to TRBJ2-7, with 9 positions matching TRBD1. The V and J ends lost 3 bases and 3 bases, in that order; junction bases with no gene match: 9. Germline CDR1 LNHNV, CDR2 YYDKDF (reference sequence). This CDR3 comprises 16 residues. The CDR3 loop reads CATSRGQGASGYEQYF. CDR3 nucleotides: TGTGCCACCAGCAGGGGACAGGGCGCTAGTGGCTACGAGCAGTACTTC.

This chain uses TRBV11-2 with TRBJ2-5, with D possibly being TRBD2 (6 bases). V was trimmed by 2 bases and J by 1 base, leaving 14 bases between them. The CDR3 covers 16 residues. From germline, CDR1 is SGHAT and CDR2 FQNNGV. This CDR3 is CASSLSTAGPQETQYF. CDR3 bases: TGTGCCAGCAGCTTATCAACGGCGGGGCCCCAAGAGACCCAGTACTTC.

This chain connects TRBV12-3 or TRBV12-4 to TRBJ1-1; no reliable D call. The CDR3 has 13 amino acids. Trimming pared 5 bases from V and 7 bases from J, leaving 14 bases between. CDR3 nucleotide sequence: TGTGCCAGCAGTCTGAGTGCCGGGAGTGAAGCTTTCTTT. The encoded protein is CASSLSAGSEAFF.

The J gene is TRBJ2-2, the V gene TRBV18; D unclear. This CDR3 has 17 amino acids. Germline V gene lookup returns CDR1 KGHSH and CDR2 LQKENI. Trimming cost V 1 base and J 0 bases, with 12 bases left between them. CDR3 DNA sequence: TGTGCCAGCTCACCACAGTCGTCGGACGCGAACACCGGGGAGCTGTTTTTT. It yields the protein CASSPQSSDANTGELFF.

A note on this clone: Germline is not matched at one junction end, which may reflect a read error. The chain has TRBV7-7 and TRBJ1-2, with TRBD1 matching over 9 bases. Germline V gives CDR1 SSHAT, CDR2 FNYEAQ (reference sequence). This CDR3 comprises 16 residues. This chain's CDR3 is CASSPLGTGLDYGYTF. CDR3 DNA sequence: TGTGCTAGCAGCCCCCTGGGGACAGGGTTGGACTATGGCTACACCTTC.

The rearrangement links TRBV30 to TRBJ2-7; perhaps D is TRBD1 or TRBD2 (5 bases each). The CDR3 length is 12 residues. The germline V and J ends were trimmed by 5 bases and 5 bases, with 13 bases remaining between them. From germline, CDR1 is GTSNPN and CDR2 SVGIG (reference sequence). Here the CDR3 reads CAWGGRGHEQYF. In DNA form, the CDR3 reads TGTGCCTGGGGGGGTAGGGGTCACGAGCAGTACTTC.

The rearrangement uses TRBV3-1 (or the pseudogene TRBV3-2) and TRBJ1-5; 8 bases are a match to TRBD1. V lost 2 bases and J lost 2; bases outside the gene matches: 5. The CDR3 length is 16 residues. CDR1 and CDR2 (germline): LGHDT, YNNKEL (reference sequence). This CDR3 is CASSQQGALGNQPQHF. Here the CDR3 DNA reads TGTGCCAGCAGCCAACAGGGGGCTTTAGGCAATCAGCCCCAGCATTTT.